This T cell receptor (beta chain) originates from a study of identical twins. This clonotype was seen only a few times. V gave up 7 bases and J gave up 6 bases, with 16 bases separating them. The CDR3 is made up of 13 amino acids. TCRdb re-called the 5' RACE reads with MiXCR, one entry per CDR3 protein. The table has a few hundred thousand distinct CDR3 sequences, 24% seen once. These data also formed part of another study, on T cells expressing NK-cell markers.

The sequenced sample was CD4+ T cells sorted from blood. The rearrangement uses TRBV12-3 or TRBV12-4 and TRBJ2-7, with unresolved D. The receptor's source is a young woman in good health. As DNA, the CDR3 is TGTGCCAGCACCCCCGTAGGCCTGGGCGAGCAGTACTTC. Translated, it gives CASTPVGLGEQYF.